This T cell receptor (beta chain) appears in the sequencing data of a study of cytotoxic CD8 clonotypes in ibrutinib-treated CLL. As for the study in general: 11 relapsed/refractory, over 14 treatment-naive; under 18 IGHV unmutated. Recorded responses included approximately 24 partial and 2 complete; following median roughly 70 months, approximately 14 stayed remitted and about 12 progressed. Study-level points and caveats: Upon ibrutinib response clonality rose, and upon progression it fell back toward baseline. Treatment left the uncommon public clonotypes either contracted or stable in frequency.

As regards this clone: Its antigen remains unknown.

Sequencing used immunoSEQ multiplex PCR; TCRdb keeps in-frame clones, though not all of them. The sample shows over 120,000 clones, around 80% of them seen only once. Germline trimming cut 4 bases from V and 5 bases from J; bases unmatched to any gene: 7. CDR1 is MNHEY and CDR2 is SMNVEV in the germline V gene (reference sequence). The CDR3 spans 15 residues. Specimen: PBMCs, collected after 36 months of ibrutinib treatment. J is TRBJ2-2 and V is TRBV27, with TRBD2 matching 7 bases. The clonotype was recovered from a human donor with chronic lymphocytic leukemia. CDR3 DNA: TGTGCCAGCAGTTCAATAGCGGGTTCAACCGGGGAGCTGTTTTTT. Amino acid sequence: CASSSIAGSTGELFF.